The clone carrying this TCR beta chain was seen more than once but under ten times. Its antigen is still unknown. This sample is drawn from a study of response to subunit inactivated influenza vaccine. The CDR3 covers 13 residues. J was trimmed by 2 bases and V by 5 bases; bases with no gene match: 3. Germline CDR1 and CDR2: DFQATT and SNEGSKA (reference sequence). Overall study results and limits: Every seasonal influenza vaccination brings in few new T cells, the authors suggested.

One entry per CDR3 protein, called by TCRdb with MiXCR from the RT-PCR reads. The sample contains roughly 700,000 distinct CDR3 sequences, more than 15% of which appear only once. J is TRBJ2-7 and V is TRBV20-1; 10 nucleotides agree with TRBD1. The clonotype comes from a man aged 50-60 years who received an inactivated influenza vaccine. The material sequenced was PBMCs from blood, taken about 11 days after vaccination. The CDR3 region is CSAGQGVPYEQYF. The CDR3 nucleotides read TGCAGTGCTGGACAGGGGGTTCCCTACGAGCAGTACTTC.